This T cell receptor beta chain was documented in a study of T cells in Graves' hyperthyroidism and ophthalmopathy. Study overall: Peripheral blood collection took place at initial diagnosis, before any treatment. Notes on the study in general: In the blood, most expanded thyroid clonotypes above 0.001 appeared as well. By a 13 V-J model, ophthalmopathy was set apart from stable hyperthyroidism.

V was pared by 3 bases and J by 1 base, with 4 bases between. This CDR3 has 13 amino acids. Germline lookup yields CDR1 KGHSH and CDR2 LQKENI. This clonotype has ten or more counts. Its antigen is unidentified. PBMCs were collected from an approximately 10 ml volume of fresh peripheral blood. Amplified regions were TCR beta CDR3 sequences from RNA transcripts. The TCR CDR3 first-round RT-PCR relied on the HTBI primer set. One entry per CDR3 protein results from TCRdb running MiXCR on the multiplex PCR reads. There are more than 300,000 distinct CDR3 sequences in the sample; 18% occur only once, and 35% to 50% lies in the top ten.

The receptor comes from a man aged 18 to 29 with Graves' ophthalmopathy. Sequencing was performed on blood. The chain combines TRBV18 with TRBJ2-4; D remains ambiguous. CDR3 amino acids: CASSPGAKNIQYF. The CDR3 nucleotides read TGTGCCAGCTCACCGGGGGCCAAAAACATTCAGTACTTC.